The 14 T cell receptor beta chains given below trace back to one sample, sequenced in a study of T-cell memory formation after mild COVID-19. TCRdb analysed the 5' RACE reads with MiXCR anew, one entry per CDR3 protein. The repertoire consists of 400,000 to 500,000 distinct CDR3 sequences, with about 19% occurring once and the leading ten covering around 8.4%. The sequencing sample was made of PBMCs or a T cell subset sorted from them (not recorded which). The receptor source for this set is an adult woman who had mild COVID-19 (a few samples of this study predate the infection). Cell type and time point are not known.

This clonotype occurred a few times. This CDR3 is CASTGFSSGANVLTF. CDR3 DNA: TGTGCCAGCACCGGGTTTTCCTCTGGGGCCAACGTCCTGACTTTC. The rearrangement uses TRBV5-6 and TRBJ2-6; D is uncertain. Trimming pared 6 bases from V and 0 bases from J, leaving 10 bases between. This CDR3 has 15 residues. Per germline, CDR1 SGHDT and CDR2 YYEEEE. Supplemented by reference TRBV5-6 and TRBJ2-6, the full variable domain reads DAGVTQSPTHLIKTRGQQVTLRCSPKSGHDTVSWYQQALGQGPQFIFQYYEEEERQRGNFPDRFSGHQFPNYSSELNVNALLLGDSALYLCASTGFSSGANVLTFGAGSRLTVL.

This clonotype has more than one count but fewer than ten. This chain connects TRBV12-3 or TRBV12-4 to TRBJ1-2, with D possibly TRBD1 on 5 matching bases. The germline V and J ends were trimmed by 4 bases and 4 bases, with 13 bases remaining between them. The CDR3 is made up of 14 amino acids. The CDR3 loop is CASSSTTGIYGYTF. The CDR3 DNA sequence: TGTGCCAGCAGTTCGACAACAGGAATCTATGGCTACACCTTC.

The V call is TRBV20-1, the J call TRBJ2-7; D remains unclear. This CDR3 comprises 11 residues. Germline values: CDR1 DFQATT, CDR2 SNEGSKA (reference sequence). Trimming left V 3 bases short and J 5 bases short, with 8 bases between. In DNA form, the CDR3 reads TGCAGTGCTAGTGGTGGTAACGAGCAGTACTTC. Translating it yields CSASGGNEQYF.

This clonotype was found a few times. The gene calls are TRBV10-2 and TRBJ1-2; D is undetermined. Per the germline V gene, CDR1 is WSHSY and CDR2 is SAAADI. Between the trimmed V and J ends, which lost 0 bases and 2 bases, there was a span of 7 bases. The CDR3 loop spans 14 amino acids. The CDR3 DNA reads TGCGCCAGCAGTGAGTCTTCCGGAAACTATGGCTACACCTTC. Protein: CASSESSGNYGYTF.

The sample holds a few counts of this clonotype. CDR3 region: CASSHMNTEAFF. The CDR3, as DNA: TGTGCCAGCAGCCACATGAACACTGAAGCTTTCTTT. V and J are TRBV5-4 and TRBJ1-1; D uncertain. The CDR3 totals 12 residues. CDR1 is SGHNT and CDR2 is YYREEE in the germline V gene (reference sequence). Trimming pared 4 bases from V and 0 bases from J, leaving 4 bases between.

This clonotype showed up just a few times. The gene calls are TRBV29-1 and TRBJ2-5; maybe TRBD1 (6 bases). V lost 4 bases, J lost 1 base, and 13 bases lay in between. The length of the CDR3 is 14 residues. Germline values: CDR1 SQVTM, CDR2 ANQGSEA. The CDR3 here is CSVVGRGPQETQYF. The CDR3 coding sequence is TGCAGCGTTGTGGGCAGGGGCCCCCAAGAGACCCAGTACTTC.

This clonotype was seen a handful of times. V usage is TRBV30 and J usage is TRBJ2-7; D not resolved. Germline CDR1 and CDR2: GTSNPN and SVGIG (reference sequence). The CDR3 totals 11 residues. Here the CDR3 DNA reads TGTGCGGAGAGAGAGCCCTACGAGCAGTACTTC. The encoded protein is CAEREPYEQYF.

The rearrangement joins TRBV5-1 to TRBJ2-3, with TRBD2 matching over 9 bases. CDR3 size: 17 residues. Looked up from germline, CDR1 is SGHRS and CDR2 is YFSETQ. V shed 1 base and J 0 bases; nucleotides not matched to a gene: 6. As DNA, the CDR3 is TGCGCCAGCAGCTTGCAGGGGACTAGCCGAAGCACAGATACGCAGTATTTT. Protein: CASSLQGTSRSTDTQYF.

This chain uses TRBV6-2 or TRBV6-3 with TRBJ1-1; the D gene is possibly TRBD1 (6 bases). Trimming removed 7 bases at V and 8 bases at J, with 23 bases between. Germline-derived CDR1 and CDR2 are MNHEY and SVGEGT. The CDR3 length is 15 residues. The CDR3 DNA sequence: TGTGCCAGCACCCGAGACGGGGGCCCTCTCTTGGAAGCTTTCTTT. It is translated as CASTRDGGPLLEAFF.

The chain carries TRBV6-2 or TRBV6-3 and TRBJ1-2; 8 bases fit TRBD1. The germline V gene has CDR1 MNHEY and CDR2 SVGEGT. Trimming at V came to 5 bases and at J to 5 bases, leaving 4 bases not matched to a gene. This CDR3 has 13 residues. CDR3 nucleotide sequence: TGTGCCAGCAGTACCCGACAGGGGTATGGCTACACCTTC. As protein: CASSTRQGYGYTF.

This sequence joins TRBV7-2 and TRBJ2-7; 7 positions match TRBD2. CDR3 size: 13 residues. The V segment lost 4 bases and the J segment 3 bases; nucleotides outside the gene matches: 3. The germline V gene encodes CDR1 SGHTA and CDR2 FQGNSA. This CDR3 is CASSSGLVYEQYF. CDR3 bases: TGTGCCAGCAGCTCCGGACTAGTCTACGAGCAGTACTTC.

This clonotype was observed a single time. This rearrangement joins TRBV24-1 to TRBJ2-3; unclear D gene. This CDR3 spans 15 amino acids. Looked up from germline, CDR1 is KGHDR and CDR2 is SFDVKD. V was cut by 2 bases and J by 0 bases, with 8 bases left in between. CDR3 bases: TGTGCCACCAGTGATTCTAGGAGAAGCACAGATACGCAGTATTTT. It codes for CATSDSRRSTDTQYF.

In this sample, this clonotype turned up a few times. The chain couples TRBV6-2 or TRBV6-3 to TRBJ2-1; 14 bases match TRBD2. This CDR3 is built from 14 residues. J was trimmed by 9 bases and V by 6 bases; bases with no gene match: 4. CDR1 is MNHEY and CDR2 is SVGEGT in the germline V gene. CDR3 protein: CASRTSGRVGEQFF. The DNA of the CDR3 is TGTGCCAGCAGGACTAGCGGGAGGGTGGGTGAGCAGTTCTTC.

This rearrangement joins TRBV7-9 to TRBJ1-1, with TRBD1 identical over 7 bases. With 3 bases clipped from V and 4 bases from J, the junction kept 5 bases outside the gene matches. Germline-derived CDR1 and CDR2 are SEHNR and FQNEAQ (reference sequence). This CDR3 is built from 14 residues. CDR3 nucleotide sequence: TGTGCCAGCAGCTTGGGGGACAGCCTCACTGAAGCTTTCTTT. Translated, it gives CASSLGDSLTEAFF.